This T cell receptor (beta chain) was recorded in a study of blood T cell repertoires in COVID-19. About the study: The origin of the acute and convalescent COVID-19 samples was the United States, Italy and Spain. Sources were T cells, B-cell-depleted T cells, or PBMCs; the material itself was cDNA or gDNA.

In the study's own analysis: Cell counts per sample came from amplifying reference gene primers. Profiled with immunoSEQ multiplex PCR; TCRdb holds only in-frame clones, not every one. V and J calls and clone size come straight from that table; D and trimming were deduced from the DNA. Of over 300,000 clones in the sample, 85% to 90% are singletons; the top ten hold approximately 6.2%. CDR1 MNHEY and CDR2 SVGEGT come from the germline V gene. The V and J ends lost 6 bases and 7 bases respectively, with 12 bases between them. CDR3 length: 12 amino acids. The chain joins TRBV6-2 or TRBV6-3 to TRBJ1-2, with D maybe TRBD1 (5 bases). Sequencing was carried out using peripheral blood. The TCR sequence derives from a man between 18 and 29 years old with active or convalescent COVID-19. As DNA, the CDR3 is TGTGCCAGCAGCCGAATGGGGGGTGGCTACACCTTC. Its protein product is CASSRMGGGYTF.